The 7 T cell receptor beta chains below come from one sample, sequenced in a study of persistence of HIV-infected CD4 T cells. The libraries were made with immunoSEQ version 4 in survey mode. Sequencing used immunoSEQ multiplex PCR; TCRdb keeps in-frame clones, though not all of them. The table shows around 13,000 clones, with about 65% occurring only once. Antigens for these TCRs are unknown. Lysates of CMV-infected fibroblasts at approximately 9.6 ug/mL stimulated these cells. Responding CD4+ T cells were sorted by upregulation of both CD40 ligand and CD69. The sample was CD4+ T cells sorted from PBMCs after roughly 18-hour stimulation, taken from a patient who received antiretroviral therapy. The receptors shown here come from an adult man with HIV who was CMV-seropositive.

This rearrangement joins TRBV19 to TRBJ1-2, with 7 bases identical to TRBD1. Looked up from germline, CDR1 is LNHDA and CDR2 is SQIVND (reference sequence). The CDR3 extends over 14 amino acids. V was pared by 6 bases and J by 2 bases, with 6 bases of the junction left unmatched. CDR3: CASSLDRENYGYTF. The CDR3 DNA is TGTGCCAGTAGCCTAGACAGGGAAAACTATGGCTACACCTTC. The full variable domain, in which reference TRBV19 and TRBJ1-2 provide the parts outside the CDR3, is DGGITQSPKYLFRKEGQNVTLSCEQNLNHDAMYWYRQDPGQGLRLIYYSQIVNDFQKGDIAEGYSVSREKKESFPLTVTSAQKNPTAFYLCASSLDRENYGYTFGSGTRLTVV.

V usage is TRBV27 and J usage is TRBJ1-2; D remains unclear. V lost 3 bases, J lost 7 bases, and 15 bases lay in between. The CDR3 contains 14 residues. Germline CDR1 is MNHEY and CDR2 is SMNVEV (reference sequence). The DNA of the CDR3 is TGTGCCAGCAGTTTTACCCGTTCTGGGTTTGGCTACACCTTC. Amino acids: CASSFTRSGFGYTF.

The J gene is TRBJ2-1, the V gene TRBV2; D is unclear. V was shortened by 6 bases and J by 10 bases, with 19 bases between the two germline ends. Germline V lookup: CDR1 SNHLY, CDR2 FYNNEI. CDR3 length equals 14 residues. CDR3 region: CASSGRKHPTEQFF. The CDR3 nucleotides are TGTGCCAGCAGCGGACGAAAACATCCGACGGAGCAGTTCTTC.

The genes are TRBV5-1 and TRBJ2-1; D is possibly TRBD1 (6 bases). Germline CDR1 SGHRS, CDR2 YFSETQ. V was shortened by 3 bases and J by 7 bases, with 23 bases between the two germline ends. CDR3 size: 17 residues. For the CDR3, the DNA is TGCGCCAGCAGCTCTTGGTACAACAGGGTTGGTCAAAATGAGCAGTTCTTC. Residues: CASSSWYNRVGQNEQFF.

The chain couples TRBV28 to TRBJ1-1; D is unresolved. Germline V CDR1 and CDR2: MDHEN, SYDVKM. Trimming pared 8 bases from V and 10 bases from J, leaving 17 bases between. The CDR3 extends over 12 amino acids. Here the CDR3 reads CASAPGRERAFF. The CDR3, as DNA: TGTGCCAGCGCCCCGGGGAGGGAAAGAGCTTTCTTT.

V and J are TRBV10-3 and TRBJ2-3; D call uncertain. The V gene's germline CDR1 is ENHRY and CDR2 SYGVKD. Trimming left V 3 bases short and J 4 bases short, with 11 bases between. The CDR3 consists of 14 residues. The CDR3 region has the DNA TGTGCCATCAGTGAAGGGCAGTCACCAGATACGCAGTATTTT. Amino acids: CAISEGQSPDTQYF.

V and J are TRBV5-1 and TRBJ2-3, with TRBD2 identical over 10 bases. CDR3 size: 16 residues. Germline values: CDR1 SGHRS, CDR2 YFSETQ. With V trimmed by 3 bases and J by 6 bases, 10 bases remained unmatched. CDR3 sequence (DNA): TGCGCCAGCAGCTATTTTAGCGGGGGGATTACGGATACGCAGTATTTT. It encodes CASSYFSGGITDTQYF. The whole variable domain, remainder taken from reference TRBV5-1 and TRBJ2-3, is KAGVTQTPRYLIKTRGQQVTLSCSPISGHRSVSWYQQTPGQGLQFLFEYFSETQRNKGNFPGRFSGRQFSNSRSEMNVSTLELGDSALYLCASSYFSGGITDTQYFGPGTRLTVL.